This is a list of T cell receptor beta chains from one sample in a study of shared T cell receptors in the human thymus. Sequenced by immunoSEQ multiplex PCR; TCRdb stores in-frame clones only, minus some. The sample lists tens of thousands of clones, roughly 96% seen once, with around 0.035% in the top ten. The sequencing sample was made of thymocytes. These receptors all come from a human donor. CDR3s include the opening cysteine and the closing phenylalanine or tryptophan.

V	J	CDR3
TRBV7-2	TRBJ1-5	CASSLVGYSNQPQHF
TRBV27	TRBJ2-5	CASSLAGGREQVGKREETQYF
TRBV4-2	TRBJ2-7	CASSLTSGECEQYF
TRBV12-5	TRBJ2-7	CASGLSAGGRNSSYEQYF
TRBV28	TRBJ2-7	CASSVGTSSYEQYF
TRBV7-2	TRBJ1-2	CASSRRYHGYTF
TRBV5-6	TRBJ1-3	CASSFKNDRARLGNTIYF
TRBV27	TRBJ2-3	CASSFQTLLAGTDTQYF
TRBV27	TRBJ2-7	CASRGGYEQYF
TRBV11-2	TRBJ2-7	CASSLRRVPYSYEQYF
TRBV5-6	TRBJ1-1	CASSPGHNTEAFF
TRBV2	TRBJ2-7	CASSDVLAGGGYEQYF
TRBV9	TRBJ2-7	CASSPSEGDKTYEQYF
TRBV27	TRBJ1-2	CASSMTGGHTYGYTF
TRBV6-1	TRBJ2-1	CASSEANVGLVVPPHSYNEQFF
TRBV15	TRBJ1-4	CATSRGSSDGQNEKLFF
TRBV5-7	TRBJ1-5	CASSLSPPDGRNQPQHF
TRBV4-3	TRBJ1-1	CASSQDHQISSLRDAFF
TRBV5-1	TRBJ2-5	CASSLAETSGDAETQYF
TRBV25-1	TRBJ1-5	CASSGGTSQGASNQPQHF
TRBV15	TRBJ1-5	CATSRQQGCQPQHF
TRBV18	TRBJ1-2	CASYSGRANYGYTF
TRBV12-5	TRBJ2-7	CASGLVRDRGGLEQYF
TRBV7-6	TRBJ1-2	CASSLGDRKANYGYTF
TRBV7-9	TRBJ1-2	CASSLEDRGDYGYTF
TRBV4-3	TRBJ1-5	CASSQDFQKIRQPQHF
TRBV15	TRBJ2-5	CATSREERHRYQETQYF
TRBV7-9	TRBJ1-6	CASSPGDRGVSSYNSPLHF
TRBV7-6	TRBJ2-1	CASSQPPNPPCNEQFF
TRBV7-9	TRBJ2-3	CASSLPGTDTQYF
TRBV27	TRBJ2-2	CASSHPTDRAPTGELFF
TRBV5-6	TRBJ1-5	CASSSGSINQPQHF
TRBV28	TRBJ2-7	CASNKPRDEQYF
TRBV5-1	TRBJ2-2	CASTGRGPGTGELFF
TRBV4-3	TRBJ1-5	CASSQGRGEAMQPQHF
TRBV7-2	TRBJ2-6	CASSIHRDRSGANVLTF
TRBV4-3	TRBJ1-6	CASSQFRGPENSPLHF
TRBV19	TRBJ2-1	CASSEISFNEQFF
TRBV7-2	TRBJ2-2	CASSTSGRSNTGELFF
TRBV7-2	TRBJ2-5	CASSLVLSGGAWETQYF
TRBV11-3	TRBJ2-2	CASSLSGANTGELFF
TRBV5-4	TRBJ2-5	CASSYRHSQLGTQYF
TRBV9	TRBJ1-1	CASSVLDRPPFEAFF
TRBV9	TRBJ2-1	CASSASDPGLANLWRPVEYNEQFF
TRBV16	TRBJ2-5	CASSQRGTKRETQYF
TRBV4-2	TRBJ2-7	CASSIDGRGYYEQYF
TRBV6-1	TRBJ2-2	CASSEDRGRTGELFF